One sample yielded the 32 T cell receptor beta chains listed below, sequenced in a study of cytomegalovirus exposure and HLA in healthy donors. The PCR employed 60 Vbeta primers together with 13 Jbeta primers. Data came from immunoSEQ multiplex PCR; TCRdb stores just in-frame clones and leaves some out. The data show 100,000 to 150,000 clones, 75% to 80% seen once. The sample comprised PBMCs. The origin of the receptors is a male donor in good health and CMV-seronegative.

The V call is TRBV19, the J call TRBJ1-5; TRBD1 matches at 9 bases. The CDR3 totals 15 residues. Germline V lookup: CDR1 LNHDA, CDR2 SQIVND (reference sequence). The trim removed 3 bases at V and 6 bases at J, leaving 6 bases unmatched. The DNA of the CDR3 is TGTGCCAGTAGTATCCTCCGGGACAGGGCTCAGCCCCAGCATTTT. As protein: CASSILRDRAQPQHF.

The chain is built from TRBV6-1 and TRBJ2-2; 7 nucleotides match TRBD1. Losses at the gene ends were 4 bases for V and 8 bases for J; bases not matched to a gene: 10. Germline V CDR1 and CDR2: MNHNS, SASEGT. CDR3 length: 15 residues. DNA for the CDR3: TGTGCCAGCAGTGTACAGGGGCCCTCGGGAGGGGAGCTGTTTTTT. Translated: CASSVQGPSGGELFF.

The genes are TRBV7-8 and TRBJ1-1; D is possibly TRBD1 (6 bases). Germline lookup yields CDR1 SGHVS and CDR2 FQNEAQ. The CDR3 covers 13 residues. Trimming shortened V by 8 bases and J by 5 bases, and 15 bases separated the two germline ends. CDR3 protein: CASGITGRTEAFF. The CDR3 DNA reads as TGTGCCAGCGGTATAACAGGGAGAACTGAAGCTTTCTTT.

The CDR3 nucleotides are TGTGCCTGGAGTGTACTGGTGAACACTGAAGCTTTCTTT. This translates into CAWSVLVNTEAFF. This chain links TRBV30 with TRBJ1-1; D gene ambiguous. The CDR3 length is 13 residues. The germline V and J ends were trimmed by 0 bases and 0 bases, with 5 bases remaining between them. Germline-derived CDR1 and CDR2 are GTSNPN and SVGIG (reference sequence).

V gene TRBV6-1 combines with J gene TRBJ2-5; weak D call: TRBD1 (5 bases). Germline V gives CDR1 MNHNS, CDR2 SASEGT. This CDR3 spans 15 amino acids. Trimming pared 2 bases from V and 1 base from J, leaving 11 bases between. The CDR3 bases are TGTGCCAGCAGTGAACATAGACAGACCCAAGAGACCCAGTACTTC. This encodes CASSEHRQTQETQYF.

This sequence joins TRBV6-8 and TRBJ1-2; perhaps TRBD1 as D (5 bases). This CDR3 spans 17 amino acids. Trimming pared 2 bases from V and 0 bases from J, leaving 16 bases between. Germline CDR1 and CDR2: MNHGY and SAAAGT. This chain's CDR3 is CASSYLPGGGANYGYTF. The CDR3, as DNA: TGTGCCAGCAGTTACCTTCCCGGGGGAGGAGCTAACTATGGCTACACCTTC.

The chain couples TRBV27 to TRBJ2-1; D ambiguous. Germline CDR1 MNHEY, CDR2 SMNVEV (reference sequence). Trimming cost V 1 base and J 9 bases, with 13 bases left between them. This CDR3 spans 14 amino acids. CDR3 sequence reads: CASSLFPLTREQFF. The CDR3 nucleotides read TGTGCCAGCAGTTTATTCCCCCTGACTCGTGAGCAGTTCTTC.

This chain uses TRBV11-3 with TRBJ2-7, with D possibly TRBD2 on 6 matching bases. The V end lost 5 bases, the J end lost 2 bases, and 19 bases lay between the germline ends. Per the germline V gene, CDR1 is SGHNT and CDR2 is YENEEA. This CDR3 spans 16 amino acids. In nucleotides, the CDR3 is TGTGCCAGCAGCAGATGGGACGGGAGATATGCCTACGAGCAGTACTTC. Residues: CASSRWDGRYAYEQYF.

The CDR3 DNA is TGCGCCAGCAGCGGGGCGGGGACCGGGGAGCTGTTTTTT. Protein product: CASSGAGTGELFF. The J gene is TRBJ2-2, the V gene TRBV4-3; D is possibly TRBD2 (6 bases). Germline CDR1 and CDR2: LGHNA and YSLEER. CDR3 length: 13 amino acids. Trimming removed 5 bases from V and 5 bases from J, with 9 bases in between.

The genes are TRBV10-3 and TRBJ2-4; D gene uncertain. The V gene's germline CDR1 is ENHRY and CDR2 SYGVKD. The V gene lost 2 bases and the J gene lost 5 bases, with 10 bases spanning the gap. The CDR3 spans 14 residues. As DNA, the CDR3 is TGTGCCATCAGTGAGGAGGATTACGAAAACATTCAGTACTTC. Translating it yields CAISEEDYENIQYF.

DNA of the CDR3: TGTGCCAGCATCAAGAGAAGCGGGGGGGCCTACGAGCAGTACTTC. Translation: CASIKRSGGAYEQYF. The V and J genes are TRBV6-5 and TRBJ2-5, with TRBD2 identical over 10 bases. The J call may be faulty, since TRBJ2-7 better matches the DNA end. The germline V gene encodes CDR1 MNHEY and CDR2 SVGAGI. CDR3 size: 15 residues.

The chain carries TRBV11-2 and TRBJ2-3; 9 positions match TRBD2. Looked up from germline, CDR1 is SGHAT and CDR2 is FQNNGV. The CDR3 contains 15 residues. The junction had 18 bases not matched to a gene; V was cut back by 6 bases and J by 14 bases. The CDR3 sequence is CASSSRGRARTSAYF. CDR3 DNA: TGTGCCAGCAGTTCTAGAGGCAGGGCCCGGACTAGCGCGTATTTT.

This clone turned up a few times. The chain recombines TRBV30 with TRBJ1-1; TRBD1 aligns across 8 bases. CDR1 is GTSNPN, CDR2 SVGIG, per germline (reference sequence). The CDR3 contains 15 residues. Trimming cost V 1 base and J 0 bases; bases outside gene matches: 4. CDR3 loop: CAWSARQGMNTEAFF. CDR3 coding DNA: TGTGCCTGGAGTGCGCGACAGGGGATGAACACTGAAGCTTTCTTT.

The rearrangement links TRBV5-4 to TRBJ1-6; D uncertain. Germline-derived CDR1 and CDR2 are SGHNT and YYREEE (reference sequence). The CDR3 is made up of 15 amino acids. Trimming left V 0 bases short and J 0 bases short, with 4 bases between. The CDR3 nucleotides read TGTGCCAGCAGCTTGGAGAGCTCCTATAATTCACCCCTCCACTTT. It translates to CASSLESSYNSPLHF.

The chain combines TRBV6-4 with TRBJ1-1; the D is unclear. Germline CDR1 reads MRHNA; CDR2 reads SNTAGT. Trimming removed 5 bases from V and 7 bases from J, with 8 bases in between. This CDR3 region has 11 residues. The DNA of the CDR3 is TGTGCCAGCAGTAATTCAGGTGAAGCTTTCTTT. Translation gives CASSNSGEAFF.

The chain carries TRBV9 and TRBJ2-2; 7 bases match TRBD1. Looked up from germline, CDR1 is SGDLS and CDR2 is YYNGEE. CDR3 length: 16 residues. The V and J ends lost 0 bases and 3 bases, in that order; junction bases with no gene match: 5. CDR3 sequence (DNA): TGTGCCAGCAGCGTAGAGAGGGGGCAGGACACCGGGGAGCTGTTTTTT. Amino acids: CASSVERGQDTGELFF.

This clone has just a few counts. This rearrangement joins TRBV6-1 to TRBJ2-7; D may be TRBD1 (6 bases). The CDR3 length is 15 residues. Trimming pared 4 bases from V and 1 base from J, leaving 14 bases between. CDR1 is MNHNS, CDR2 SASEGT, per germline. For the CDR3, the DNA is TGTGCCAGCAGTGGACGCAACAGGGTTTCCTACGAGCAGTACTTC. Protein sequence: CASSGRNRVSYEQYF.

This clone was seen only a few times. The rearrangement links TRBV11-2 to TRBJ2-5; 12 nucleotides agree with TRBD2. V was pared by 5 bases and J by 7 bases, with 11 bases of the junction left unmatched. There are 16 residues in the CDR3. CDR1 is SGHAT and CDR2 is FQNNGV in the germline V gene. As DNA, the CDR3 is TGTGCCAGCAGCACCCGACTAGCGGGGGCTTCGGGGACCCAGTACTTC. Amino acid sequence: CASSTRLAGASGTQYF.

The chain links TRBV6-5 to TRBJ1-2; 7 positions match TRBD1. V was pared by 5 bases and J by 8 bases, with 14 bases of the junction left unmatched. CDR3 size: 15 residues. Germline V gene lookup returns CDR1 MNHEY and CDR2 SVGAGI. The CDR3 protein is CASSPALTGVEGYTF. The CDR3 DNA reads TGTGCCAGCAGTCCCGCCCTAACAGGGGTAGAGGGCTACACCTTC.

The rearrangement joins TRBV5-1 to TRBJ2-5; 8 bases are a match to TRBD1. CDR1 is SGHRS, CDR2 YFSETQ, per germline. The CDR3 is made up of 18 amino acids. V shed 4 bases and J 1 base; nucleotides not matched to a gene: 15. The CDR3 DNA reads TGCGCCAGCAGCGGTGGGACAGGAGCCTGGGGGTCCCAAGAGACCCAGTACTTC. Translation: CASSGGTGAWGSQETQYF. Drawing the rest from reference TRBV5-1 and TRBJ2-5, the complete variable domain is KAGVTQTPRYLIKTRGQQVTLSCSPISGHRSVSWYQQTPGQGLQFLFEYFSETQRNKGNFPGRFSGRQFSNSRSEMNVSTLELGDSALYLCASSGGTGAWGSQETQYFGPGTRLLVL.

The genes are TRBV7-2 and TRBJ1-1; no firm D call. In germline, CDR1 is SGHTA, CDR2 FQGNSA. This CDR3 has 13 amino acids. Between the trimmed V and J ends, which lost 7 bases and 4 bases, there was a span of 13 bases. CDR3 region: CASTLGGPTEAFF. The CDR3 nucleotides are TGTGCCAGCACCCTGGGAGGACCCACTGAAGCTTTCTTT.

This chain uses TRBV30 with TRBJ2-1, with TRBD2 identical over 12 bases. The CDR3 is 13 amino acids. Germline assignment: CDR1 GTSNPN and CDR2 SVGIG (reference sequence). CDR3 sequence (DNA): TGTGCTGGTCTAGCGGGGGGGCGGAATGAGCAGTTCTTC. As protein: CAGLAGGRNEQFF.

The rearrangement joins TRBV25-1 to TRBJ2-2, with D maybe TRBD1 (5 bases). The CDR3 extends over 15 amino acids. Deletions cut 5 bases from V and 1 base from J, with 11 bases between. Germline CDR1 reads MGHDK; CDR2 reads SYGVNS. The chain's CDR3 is CASSPRDLNTGELFF. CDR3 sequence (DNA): TGTGCCAGCAGTCCCAGGGATCTGAACACCGGGGAGCTGTTTTTT.

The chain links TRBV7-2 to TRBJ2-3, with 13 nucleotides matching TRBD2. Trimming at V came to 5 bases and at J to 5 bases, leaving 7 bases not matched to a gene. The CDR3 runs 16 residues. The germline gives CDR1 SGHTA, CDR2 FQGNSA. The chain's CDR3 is CASSERLAGGGDTQYF. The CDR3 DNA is TGTGCCAGCAGCGAACGACTAGCGGGGGGAGGAGATACGCAGTATTTT.

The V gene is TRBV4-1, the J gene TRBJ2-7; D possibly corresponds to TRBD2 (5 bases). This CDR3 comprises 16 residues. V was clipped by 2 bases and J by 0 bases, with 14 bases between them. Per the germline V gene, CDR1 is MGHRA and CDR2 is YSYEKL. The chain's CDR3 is CASSQLSGLGSYEQYF. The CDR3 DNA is TGCGCCAGCAGCCAACTGAGCGGTTTGGGCTCCTACGAGCAGTACTTC.

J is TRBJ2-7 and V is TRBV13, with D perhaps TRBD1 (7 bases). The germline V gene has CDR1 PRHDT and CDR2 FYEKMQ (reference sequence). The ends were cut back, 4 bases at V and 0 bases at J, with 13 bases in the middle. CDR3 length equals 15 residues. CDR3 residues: CASSSRQGGSYEQYF. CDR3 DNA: TGTGCCAGCAGCTCCAGACAGGGAGGCTCCTACGAGCAGTACTTC.

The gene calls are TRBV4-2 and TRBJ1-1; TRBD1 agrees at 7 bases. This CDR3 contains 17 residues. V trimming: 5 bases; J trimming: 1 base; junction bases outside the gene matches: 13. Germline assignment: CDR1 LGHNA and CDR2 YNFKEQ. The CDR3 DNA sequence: TGTGCCAGCAGCAAGGGGGCAGGGGCGAGAGGGAACACTGAAGCTTTCTTT. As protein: CASSKGAGARGNTEAFF.

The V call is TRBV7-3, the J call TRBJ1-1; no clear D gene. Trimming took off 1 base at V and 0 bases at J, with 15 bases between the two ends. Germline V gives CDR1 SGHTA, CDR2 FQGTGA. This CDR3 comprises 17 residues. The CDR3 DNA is TGTGCCAGCAGCTTAATGGGAGGGATTACTCTGAACACTGAAGCTTTCTTT. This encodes CASSLMGGITLNTEAFF.

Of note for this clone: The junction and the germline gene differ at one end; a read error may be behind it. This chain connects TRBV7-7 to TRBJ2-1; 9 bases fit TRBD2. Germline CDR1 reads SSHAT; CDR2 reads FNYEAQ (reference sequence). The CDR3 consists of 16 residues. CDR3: CASSPPGGGAYNEQFF. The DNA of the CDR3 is TGTGCTAGCAGCCCGCCGGGCGGGGGGGCGTACAATGAGCAGTTCTTC.

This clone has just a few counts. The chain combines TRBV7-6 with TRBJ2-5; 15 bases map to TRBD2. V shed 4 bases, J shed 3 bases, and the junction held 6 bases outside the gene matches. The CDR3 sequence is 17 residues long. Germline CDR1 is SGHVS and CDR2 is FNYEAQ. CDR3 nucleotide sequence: TGTGCCAGCAGCTCGGGACTAGCGGGGGGTCAAGAAGAGACCCAGTACTTC. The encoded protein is CASSSGLAGGQEETQYF.

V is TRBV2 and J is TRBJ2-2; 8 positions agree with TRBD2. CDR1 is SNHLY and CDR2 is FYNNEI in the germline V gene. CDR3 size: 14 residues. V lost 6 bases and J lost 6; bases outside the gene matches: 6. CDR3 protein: CASRQTSGAGELFF. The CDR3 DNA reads TGTGCCAGCAGGCAAACTAGCGGCGCCGGGGAGCTGTTTTTT.

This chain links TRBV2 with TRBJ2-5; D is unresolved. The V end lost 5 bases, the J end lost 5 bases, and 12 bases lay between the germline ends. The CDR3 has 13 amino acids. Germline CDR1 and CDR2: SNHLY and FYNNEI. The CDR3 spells CASSRLPVETQYF. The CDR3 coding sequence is TGTGCCAGCAGTCGCCTACCGGTGGAGACCCAGTACTTC.